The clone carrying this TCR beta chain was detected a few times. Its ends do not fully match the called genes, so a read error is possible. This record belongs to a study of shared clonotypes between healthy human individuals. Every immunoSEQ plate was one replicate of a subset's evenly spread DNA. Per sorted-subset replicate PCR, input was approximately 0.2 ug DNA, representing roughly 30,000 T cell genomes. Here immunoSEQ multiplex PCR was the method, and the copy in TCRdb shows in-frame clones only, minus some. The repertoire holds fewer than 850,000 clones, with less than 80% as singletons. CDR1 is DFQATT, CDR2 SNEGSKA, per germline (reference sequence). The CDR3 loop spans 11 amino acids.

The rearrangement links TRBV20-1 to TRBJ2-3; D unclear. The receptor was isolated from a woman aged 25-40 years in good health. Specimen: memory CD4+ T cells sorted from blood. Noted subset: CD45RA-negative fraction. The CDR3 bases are TGCAGTGTTAGAAAGACAGATACGCAGTATTTT. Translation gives CSVRKTDTQYF.